This T cell receptor (beta chain) was sequenced in a study of regulatory T cells in long-lasting Graves disease. Overall study context: Antithyroid drug use was under 3 months in newly diagnosed Graves' patients.

CDR1 is LGHDT, CDR2 YNNKEL, per germline (reference sequence). The CDR3 runs 15 residues. V lost 4 bases to trimming and J lost 2 bases; unmatched junction nucleotides: 6. Overall study findings and caveats: New patients shared some 890 public clonotypes, fewer than the roughly 2,700 shared by persistent patients.

Combining iRepertoire HTBI primers with Arm-PCR of CDR3 regions, the authors built TCR beta libraries. TCRdb reprocessed the multiplex PCR reads with MiXCR, giving one entry per CDR3 protein. The repertoire holds approximately 400,000 distinct CDR3 sequences, with 15% as singletons. This clonotype was seen ten or more times. Its target is not known. Noted time point: newly diagnosed GD, antithyroid drugs for less than 3 months. PBMCs provided the RNA from which the TCR library was made. The rearrangement links TRBV3-1 to TRBJ2-3; TRBD1 matches at 7 bases. The sequences come from peripheral blood mononuclear cells (PBMCs), collected at new diagnosis, from a patient treated with antithyroid drugs. This TCR was recovered from a female donor with Graves disease. The CDR3 is CASSPAGTATDTQYF. CDR3 in DNA: TGTGCCAGCAGCCCTGCCGGGACAGCCACAGATACGCAGTATTTT.